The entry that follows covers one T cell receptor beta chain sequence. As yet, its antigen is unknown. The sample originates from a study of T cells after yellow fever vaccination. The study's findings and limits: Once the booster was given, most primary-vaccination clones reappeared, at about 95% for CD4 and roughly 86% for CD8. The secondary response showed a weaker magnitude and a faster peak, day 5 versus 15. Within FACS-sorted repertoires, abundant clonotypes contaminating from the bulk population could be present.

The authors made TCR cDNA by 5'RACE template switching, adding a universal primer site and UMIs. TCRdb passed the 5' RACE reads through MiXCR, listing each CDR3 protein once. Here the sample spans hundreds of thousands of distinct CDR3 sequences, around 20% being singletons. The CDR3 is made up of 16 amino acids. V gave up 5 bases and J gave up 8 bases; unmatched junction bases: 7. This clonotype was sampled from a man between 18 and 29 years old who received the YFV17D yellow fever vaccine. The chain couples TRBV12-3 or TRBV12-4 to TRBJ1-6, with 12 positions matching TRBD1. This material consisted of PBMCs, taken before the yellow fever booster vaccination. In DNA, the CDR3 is TGTGCCAGCAGTACCGGGACAGGGGGCCTCTATTCACCCCTCCACTTT. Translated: CASSTGTGGLYSPLHF.